The 21 T cell receptor beta chains reported below all come from one sample, sequenced in a study of response to subunit inactivated influenza vaccine. In TCRdb, the RT-PCR reads were re-called with MiXCR into one record per CDR3 protein. The sample contains over 450,000 distinct CDR3 sequences, approximately 12% of which appear only once. The specimen was PBMCs from blood, collected roughly 6 weeks after vaccination. The receptors here all came from a man aged 45-65 years who received an inactivated influenza vaccine.

The J gene is TRBJ2-1, the V gene TRBV2, with D perhaps TRBD1 (5 bases). The CDR3 is 16 amino acids. The V gene lost 6 bases and the J gene lost 0 bases, with 15 bases spanning the gap. Germline loops: CDR1 SNHLY, CDR2 FYNNEI. The CDR3 loop reads CASRFRVSGSYNEQFF. CDR3 coding DNA: TGTGCCAGCAGATTCAGGGTTTCGGGCTCCTACAATGAGCAGTTCTTC.

The chain carries TRBV5-1 and TRBJ2-3; TRBD2 matches at 12 bases. The CDR3 contains 20 residues. Germline trimming cut 3 bases from V and 4 bases from J; bases unmatched to any gene: 18. Germline CDR1 and CDR2: SGHRS and YFSETQ. The CDR3 spells CASSSPGKRTSGELADTQYF. CDR3 nucleotides: TGCGCCAGCAGCTCTCCTGGTAAAAGGACTAGCGGGGAACTCGCAGATACGCAGTATTTT.

This clonotype was counted a few times. This chain joins TRBV28 and TRBJ2-7; 15 bases map to TRBD2. The V gene end was trimmed by 5 bases and the J gene end by 2 bases; junction bases not matched to a gene: 16. Germline-derived CDR1 and CDR2 are MDHEN and SYDVKM. The CDR3 has 20 amino acids. The CDR3 bases are TGTGCCAGCAGTGCTCTGCACGGACTAGCGGGAGGGTGGACCCCCTACGAGCAGTACTTC. Its translation: CASSALHGLAGGWTPYEQYF.

The rearrangement links TRBV24-1 to TRBJ2-3, with a tentative D call TRBD2 (6 bases). The CDR3 has 12 residues. CDR1 and CDR2 (germline): KGHDR, SFDVKD. Between the trimmed V and J ends, which lost 3 bases and 6 bases, there was a span of 6 bases. In DNA form, the CDR3 reads TGTGCCACCAGTGATGGGAGGGATACGCAGTATTTT. Amino acids: CATSDGRDTQYF.

The table lists this clonotype with a few counts. The chain joins TRBV12-3 or TRBV12-4 to TRBJ2-3; TRBD1 matches at 10 bases. There are 15 residues in the CDR3. The V segment lost 6 bases and the J segment 2 bases; nucleotides outside the gene matches: 5. The CDR3 DNA reads as TGTGCCAGCAGCCCCGGGACAGGGGTCACAGATACGCAGTATTTT. This sequence encodes CASSPGTGVTDTQYF.

This clonotype came up a few times. Written as DNA, the CDR3 is TGCAGTGCTAGGGGGGAGGGCACCGGGGAGCTGTTTTTT. As protein: CSARGEGTGELFF. The rearrangement links TRBV20-1 to TRBJ2-2, with TRBD2 identical over 7 bases. CDR3 size: 13 residues. In germline, CDR1 is DFQATT, CDR2 SNEGSKA (reference sequence). With V trimmed by 3 bases and J by 4 bases, 2 bases remained unmatched.

The chain couples TRBV5-1 to TRBJ2-7; TRBD1 matches at 8 bases. This CDR3 has 16 residues. Germline V lookup: CDR1 SGHRS, CDR2 YFSETQ. The junction had 8 bases not matched to a gene; V was cut back by 1 base and J by 2 bases. Written as DNA, the CDR3 is TGCGCCAGCAGCTTGCCCCGACAGGGGCTAACCTACGAGCAGTACTTC. Residues: CASSLPRQGLTYEQYF.

This clonotype was found a few times. V is TRBV6-1 and J is TRBJ2-6; D is uncertain. The CDR3 has 14 amino acids. The V gene lost 1 base and the J gene lost 4 bases, with 5 bases spanning the gap. Germline lookup yields CDR1 MNHNS and CDR2 SASEGT. The CDR3 region is CASSEGVGANVLTF. The DNA of the CDR3 is TGTGCCAGCAGTGAAGGGGTGGGGGCCAACGTCCTGACTTTC.

The V call is TRBV20-1, the J call TRBJ2-3, with D possibly matching TRBD2 (6 bases). CDR3 size: 13 residues. Between the trimmed V and J ends, which lost 6 bases and 3 bases, there was a span of 13 bases. Germline V gene sequence: CDR1 DFQATT, CDR2 SNEGSKA (reference sequence). This CDR3 is CSARRARTDTQYF. The DNA of the CDR3 is TGCAGTGCAAGGAGGGCCAGGACAGATACGCAGTATTTT.

This clonotype was seen ten or more times. The chain has TRBV5-1 and TRBJ2-7; possible D gene TRBD2, 6 bases. Trimming left V 4 bases short and J 7 bases short, with 15 bases between. This CDR3 is built from 13 residues. Germline V gene sequence: CDR1 SGHRS, CDR2 YFSETQ. The CDR3 loop reads CASSDGTPREQYF. CDR3 nucleotide sequence: TGCGCCAGCAGCGACGGGACTCCTCGAGAGCAGTACTTC.

The sample holds a few counts of this clonotype. The rearrangement joins TRBV12-3 or TRBV12-4 to TRBJ1-3; D call uncertain. This CDR3 contains 15 residues. Trimming cost V 0 bases and J 3 bases, with 9 bases left between them. As DNA, the CDR3 is TGTGCCAGCAGTTTAGCGGGCTTGGATGGAAACACCATATATTTT. This gives the protein CASSLAGLDGNTIYF.

This clonotype came up many times. The chain uses TRBV7-2 and TRBJ2-4; TRBD1 aligns across 8 bases. The CDR3 is 13 amino acids. The V segment lost 5 bases and the J segment 8 bases; nucleotides outside the gene matches: 5. Per germline, CDR1 SGHTA and CDR2 FQGNSA. CDR3 DNA: TGTGCCAGCAGCCAGATGACAGGGGACATTCAGTACTTC. Amino acids: CASSQMTGDIQYF.

This clonotype was observed a few times. The rearrangement links TRBV20-1 to TRBJ1-4, with D tentatively TRBD1 (6 bases). With 6 bases removed from V and 11 bases from J, the gap between germline ends came to 22 bases. This CDR3 is built from 14 residues. Germline V gene lookup returns CDR1 DFQATT and CDR2 SNEGSKA (reference sequence). DNA of the CDR3: TGCAGTGCCCCCAAGGGGGGGCGCTTTGGGAAACTGTTTTTT. Its protein is CSAPKGGRFGKLFF.

DNA of the CDR3: TGTGCCATCAGTGAGTCTGGCCTAGCGGGAGTGGGGGAGACCCAGTACTTC. Translation: CAISESGLAGVGETQYF. V is TRBV10-3 and J is TRBJ2-5; 10 bases map to TRBD2. Per germline, CDR1 ENHRY and CDR2 SYGVKD. This CDR3 spans 17 amino acids. V lost 0 bases and J lost 5; bases outside the gene matches: 9.

The chain links TRBV6-1 to TRBJ2-1, with D possibly matching TRBD2 (6 bases). The V end was cut by 7 bases, the J end by 4 bases, with 17 bases between. This CDR3 region has 15 residues. CDR1 is MNHNS and CDR2 is SASEGT in the germline V gene. The CDR3 DNA sequence: TGTGCCAGCACCCAAGTCGCCGGGGGTTACAATGAGCAGTTCTTC. It translates to CASTQVAGGYNEQFF.

This rearrangement joins TRBV7-2 to TRBJ1-1, with unresolved D. The germline CDR1 and CDR2 sequences are SGHTA and FQGNSA. Trimming stripped 1 base from V and 4 bases from J, with 16 bases between. This CDR3 has 16 residues. CDR3 coding DNA: TGTGCCAGCAGCTTAGGACCCCCGGCCCTCGGCACTGAAGCTTTCTTT. It yields the protein CASSLGPPALGTEAFF.

There are a few counts of this clonotype. V gene TRBV29-1 combines with J gene TRBJ2-3; 8 bases line up with TRBD1. The CDR3 runs 14 residues. The V gene's germline CDR1 is SQVTM and CDR2 ANQGSEA. The junction had 7 bases not matched to a gene; V was cut back by 2 bases and J by 6 bases. CDR3 protein: CSVEQGQAGDTQYF. The DNA of the CDR3 is TGCAGCGTTGAACAGGGACAGGCTGGCGATACGCAGTATTTT.

Here the CDR3 DNA reads TGCAGTGCTGCTCCCCCGAGGAGACTCAGAGGGTCCGAGCAGTACTTC. This gives the protein CSAAPPRRLRGSEQYF. The J gene is TRBJ2-7, the V gene TRBV20-1, with a weak D call TRBD2 (5 bases). The V gene's germline CDR1 is DFQATT and CDR2 SNEGSKA (reference sequence). The CDR3 extends over 16 amino acids. V was trimmed by 5 bases and J by 6 bases, leaving 26 bases between them.

A few counts support this clonotype. The chain has TRBV3-1 and TRBJ1-1; D is unclear. Germline loops: CDR1 LGHDT, CDR2 YNNKEL (reference sequence). V shed 1 base and J shed 6 bases, with 12 bases lying between them. This CDR3 has 14 residues. The CDR3 sequence: CASSQAFRRPEAFF. CDR3 DNA: TGTGCCAGCAGCCAAGCTTTCAGGAGGCCTGAAGCTTTCTTT.

This clonotype was observed a few times. The V and J genes are TRBV15 and TRBJ1-1; D might be TRBD1 (6 bases). This CDR3 has 13 amino acids. V dropped 5 bases and J dropped 3 bases, with 10 bases sitting between them. Germline values: CDR1 LNHNV, CDR2 YYDKDF (reference sequence). In DNA, the CDR3 is TGTGCCACCAGCGGACACAGGGACACTGAAGCTTTCTTT. As protein: CATSGHRDTEAFF.

V gene TRBV9 combines with J gene TRBJ2-3, with a weak D call TRBD2 (6 bases). The ends were cut back, 0 bases at V and 4 bases at J, with 18 bases in the middle. This CDR3 is 17 amino acids long. Per the germline V gene, CDR1 is SGDLS and CDR2 is YYNGEE. CDR3 DNA: TGTGCCAGCAGCGTAGGTGTAGGCGGGGTCGGGCCAGATACGCAGTATTTT. This gives the protein CASSVGVGGVGPDTQYF. The whole variable domain, filled in from reference TRBV9 and TRBJ2-3, reads DSGVTQTPKHLITATGQRVTLRCSPRSGDLSVYWYQQSLDQGLQFLIQYYNGEERAKGNILERFSAQQFPDLHSELNLSSLELGDSALYFCASSVGVGGVGPDTQYFGPGTRLTVL.